Presented here are 32 T cell receptor beta chains from one specimen sequenced in a study of technical replicates of blood from a few donors. The table came from immunoSEQ multiplex PCR; TCRdb's copy has only in-frame clones and leaves some out. The table lists about 91,000 clones, 85% to 95% of them singletons, with more than 0.25% in the top ten. Input material: T cells isolated from PBMCs. The receptors derive from a human donor in good health.

The chain's CDR3 is CASSQKPEGLYEQYF. The DNA for the CDR3 is TGTGCCAGCAGCCAAAAACCGGAGGGCCTCTACGAGCAGTACTTC. This chain links TRBV4-2 with TRBJ2-7; the D gene is possibly TRBD2 (6 bases). CDR1 is LGHNA, CDR2 YNFKEQ, per germline. Trimming stripped 2 bases from V and 3 bases from J, with 14 bases between. There are 15 residues in the CDR3.

This clone was seen a few times. The V call is TRBV7-8, the J call TRBJ2-5; D gene uncertain. The germline V gene has CDR1 SGHVS and CDR2 FQNEAQ. V was clipped by 0 bases and J by 2 bases, with 7 bases between them. The CDR3 sequence is 14 residues long. The CDR3 bases are TGTGCCAGCAGCTTAGCGACTTTACAAGAGACCCAGTACTTC. Protein sequence: CASSLATLQETQYF.

This chain links TRBV27 with TRBJ2-1, with D maybe TRBD1 (5 bases). Germline assignment: CDR1 MNHEY and CDR2 SMNVEV (reference sequence). This CDR3 comprises 15 residues. The V and J ends lost 2 bases and 5 bases respectively, with 13 bases between them. The DNA of the CDR3 is TGTGCCAGCAGTTTAATAGGGGCCTTTCACAATGAGCAGTTCTTC. As protein: CASSLIGAFHNEQFF.

V usage is TRBV25-1 and J usage is TRBJ2-3; D may be TRBD2 (6 bases). V lost 7 bases and J lost 2, with 13 bases in between. Germline V gene data show CDR1 as MGHDK and CDR2 as SYGVNS. This CDR3 comprises 14 residues. In nucleotides, the CDR3 is TGTGCCAGCACGGGGGATTGGCCCACAGATACGCAGTATTTT. The encoded protein is CASTGDWPTDTQYF. Based on the CDR3 plus reference TRBV25-1 and TRBJ2-3, the full variable domain is EADIYQTPRYLVIGTGKKITLECSQTMGHDKMYWYQQDPGMELHLIHYSYGVNSTEKGDLSSESTVSRIRTEHFPLTLESARPSHTSQYLCASTGDWPTDTQYFGPGTRLTVL.

V is TRBV7-8 and J is TRBJ2-1; the match to TRBD2 covers 9 bases. Germline lookup yields CDR1 SGHVS and CDR2 FQNEAQ. This CDR3 region has 17 residues. V was pared by 2 bases and J by 8 bases, with 13 bases of the junction left unmatched. CDR3 region: CASSLRAGGRGEDEQFF. The DNA of the CDR3 is TGTGCCAGCAGCTTAAGGGCGGGAGGGAGGGGGGAGGATGAGCAGTTCTTC.

The chain is built from TRBV19 and TRBJ1-2, with 9 bases that match TRBD1. This CDR3 contains 15 residues. Germline loops: CDR1 LNHDA, CDR2 SQIVND (reference sequence). The V gene end was trimmed by 7 bases and the J gene end by 4 bases; junction bases not matched to a gene: 10. In nucleotides, the CDR3 is TGTGCCAGTAAAAACCGGGACAGGGCTGGCTATGGCTACACCTTC. Translating it yields CASKNRDRAGYGYTF.

V and J are TRBV9 and TRBJ1-4; 10 bases fit TRBD1. The CDR3 contains 14 residues. V dropped 2 bases and J dropped 8; count of bases not matched to a gene: 3. The germline V gene has CDR1 SGDLS and CDR2 YYNGEE. CDR3 DNA sequence: TGTGCCAGCAGCGTGGGACAGGGGTTCGAAAAACTGTTTTTT. Translated, it gives CASSVGQGFEKLFF.

The chain combines TRBV5-1 with TRBJ1-1; TRBD1 is a possible D gene (5 bases). This CDR3 has 13 residues. The V and J ends lost 4 bases and 6 bases respectively, with 13 bases between them. From germline, CDR1 is SGHRS and CDR2 YFSETQ. CDR3 sequence reads: CASSLRVGAEAFF. The CDR3 DNA reads as TGCGCCAGCAGCCTCAGGGTTGGCGCTGAAGCTTTCTTT. Supplemented by reference TRBV5-1 and TRBJ1-1, the full variable domain reads KAGVTQTPRYLIKTRGQQVTLSCSPISGHRSVSWYQQTPGQGLQFLFEYFSETQRNKGNFPGRFSGRQFSNSRSEMNVSTLELGDSALYLCASSLRVGAEAFFGQGTRLTVV.

CDR3: CASSKVLAGSYNEQFF. The CDR3 bases are TGTGCCAGCAGCAAAGTCCTAGCGGGATCTTACAATGAGCAGTTCTTC. This chain joins TRBV28 and TRBJ2-1; TRBD2 matches at 9 bases. Trimming cost V 6 bases and J 4 bases; bases outside gene matches: 10. From germline, CDR1 is MDHEN and CDR2 SYDVKM. The CDR3 consists of 16 residues.

This rearrangement joins TRBV7-9 to TRBJ1-2; possible D gene TRBD1, 6 bases. V lost 1 base and J lost 8, with 14 bases in between. Per the germline V gene, CDR1 is SEHNR and CDR2 is FQNEAQ (reference sequence). The CDR3 consists of 14 residues. CDR3 amino acids: CASSLDRAYWGYTF. The CDR3, as DNA: TGTGCCAGCAGCTTAGACAGGGCCTATTGGGGCTACACCTTC. The full variable domain, in which reference TRBV7-9 and TRBJ1-2 provide the parts outside the CDR3, is DTGVSQNPRHKITKRGQNVTFRCDPISEHNRLYWYRQTLGQGPEFLTYFQNEAQLEKSRLLSDRFSAERPKGSFSTLEIQRTEQGDSAMYLCASSLDRAYWGYTFGSGTRLTVV.

This chain links TRBV30 with TRBJ2-3, with a tentative D call TRBD2 (6 bases). Germline lookup yields CDR1 GTSNPN and CDR2 SVGIG (reference sequence). V was cut by 2 bases and J by 0 bases, with 12 bases left in between. CDR3 size: 15 residues. The CDR3: CAWSRGGASTDTQYF. DNA for the CDR3: TGTGCCTGGAGTCGGGGCGGGGCTAGCACAGATACGCAGTATTTT.

The gene calls are TRBV29-1 and TRBJ1-1; D is perhaps TRBD1 (5 bases). CDR1 is SQVTM and CDR2 is ANQGSEA in the germline V gene. The CDR3 has 13 residues. V lost 6 bases to trimming and J lost 2 bases, with 13 bases between them. The CDR3 loop is CSVLGGGNTEAFF. For the CDR3, the DNA is TGCAGCGTGCTGGGGGGGGGAAACACTGAAGCTTTCTTT.

Written as DNA, the CDR3 is TGTGCCAGCAGTTCGACCCTAGGACAGGGAGAAGGCTACACCTTC. Amino acids: CASSSTLGQGEGYTF. The chain has TRBV11-2 and TRBJ1-2; 8 nucleotides match TRBD1. This CDR3 is built from 15 residues. The trim removed 6 bases at V and 8 bases at J, leaving 14 bases unmatched. The germline gives CDR1 SGHAT, CDR2 FQNNGV. Based on the CDR3 plus reference TRBV11-2 and TRBJ1-2, the full variable domain is EAGVAQSPRYKIIEKRQSVAFWCNPISGHATLYWYQQILGQGPKLLIQFQNNGVVDDSQLPKDRFSAERLKGVDSTLKIQPAKLEDSAVYLCASSSTLGQGEGYTFGSGTRLTVV.

The V call is TRBV13, the J call TRBJ1-3, with D maybe TRBD1 (5 bases). This CDR3 is 14 amino acids long. The germline gives CDR1 PRHDT, CDR2 FYEKMQ (reference sequence). Between the trimmed V and J ends, which lost 3 bases and 0 bases, there was a span of 6 bases. CDR3 coding DNA: TGTGCCAGCAGCTTGGGGGGCTCTGGAAACACCATATATTTT. It codes for CASSLGGSGNTIYF.

The chain uses TRBV5-4 and TRBJ2-3; 11 bases fit TRBD2. Germline V gene sequence: CDR1 SGHNT, CDR2 YYREEE (reference sequence). The CDR3 has 15 residues. V shed 7 bases and J 4 bases; nucleotides not matched to a gene: 8. The DNA for the CDR3 is TGTGCCAGCCGATTAGCGGGAGGGCGGGCAGATACGCAGTATTTT. Translated, it gives CASRLAGGRADTQYF.

The count of this clone is one. CDR3 in amino acids: CASGLSSNQPQHF. The CDR3 DNA reads as TGTGCCAGTGGTTTGAGTAGCAATCAGCCCCAGCATTTT. The rearrangement joins TRBV19 to TRBJ1-5; D not resolved. CDR1 and CDR2 (germline): LNHDA, SQIVND (reference sequence). Deletions cut 8 bases from V and 0 bases from J, with 8 bases between. This CDR3 region has 13 residues. The variable domain in full, completed from reference TRBV19 and TRBJ1-5, reads DGGITQSPKYLFRKEGQNVTLSCEQNLNHDAMYWYRQDPGQGLRLIYYSQIVNDFQKGDIAEGYSVSREKKESFPLTVTSAQKNPTAFYLCASGLSSNQPQHFGDGTRLSIL.

The DNA of the CDR3 is TGTGCCAGCAGACCCGGGACTAGCGGGAGACGTAGTACGCAGTATTTT. This encodes CASRPGTSGRRSTQYF. V gene TRBV7-8 combines with J gene TRBJ2-3; TRBD2 agrees at 14 bases. The J segment lost 8 bases and the V segment lost 6 bases, leaving 10 bases of the junction unmatched. CDR3 length: 16 amino acids. Germline V gene lookup returns CDR1 SGHVS and CDR2 FQNEAQ.

This sequence joins TRBV5-1 and TRBJ1-2; no reliable D call. The V end lost 0 bases, the J end lost 4 bases, and 10 bases lay between the germline ends. Germline V gene lookup returns CDR1 SGHRS and CDR2 YFSETQ. The length of the CDR3 is 14 residues. DNA of the CDR3: TGCGCCAGCAGCTTGGCCGCGGTTGGCTATGGCTACACCTTC. Encoded protein: CASSLAAVGYGYTF.

The chain employs TRBV28 and TRBJ2-2; 9 nucleotides line up with TRBD2. Germline V gene data show CDR1 as MDHEN and CDR2 as SYDVKM. The CDR3 length is 21 residues. The trim removed 8 bases at V and 4 bases at J, leaving 26 bases unmatched. CDR3 sequence (DNA): TGTGCCAGCTCAGAATGGGGGGGACTAGCAACCCTATTTATAAGCACCGGGGAGCTGTTTTTT. Protein product: CASSEWGGLATLFISTGELFF. Looking up the rest from reference TRBV28 and TRBJ2-2 gives the full variable domain: DVKVTQSSRYLVKRTGEKVFLECVQDMDHENMFWYRQDPGLGLRLIYFSYDVKMKEKGDIPEGYSVSREKKERFSLILESASTNQTSMYLCASSEWGGLATLFISTGELFFGEGSRLTVL.

The chain links TRBV6-1 to TRBJ2-1, with 9 bases that match TRBD2. The CDR3 is 16 residues long. The V and J ends lost 4 bases and 7 bases, in that order; junction bases with no gene match: 11. CDR1 and CDR2 from the germline V gene are MNHNS and SASEGT. This chain's CDR3 is CASSGEQLAGPNEQFF. Written as DNA, the CDR3 is TGTGCCAGCAGTGGTGAACAGCTAGCGGGACCGAATGAGCAGTTCTTC.

V and J are TRBV27 and TRBJ2-1, with unresolved D. Germline lookup yields CDR1 MNHEY and CDR2 SMNVEV (reference sequence). Trimming stripped 0 bases from V and 10 bases from J, with 10 bases between. The CDR3 has 13 residues. The CDR3 DNA follows: TGTGCCAGCAGTTTATCGGCTAGTAACGAGCAGTTCTTC. Its protein is CASSLSASNEQFF.

The chain has TRBV11-3 and TRBJ1-6; D is possibly TRBD1 (5 bases). CDR1 is SGHNT and CDR2 is YENEEA in the germline V gene. Trimming stripped 0 bases from V and 7 bases from J, with 16 bases between. The CDR3 totals 17 residues. DNA of the CDR3: TGTGCCAGCAGCTTAGAGGGCAGTCGCGGGGGAAATTCACCCCTCCACTTT. Protein: CASSLEGSRGGNSPLHF.

The chain combines TRBV11-3 with TRBJ1-4; weak D call: TRBD1 (6 bases). Germline loops: CDR1 SGHNT, CDR2 YENEEA. This CDR3 has 18 amino acids. V was shortened by 1 base and J by 5 bases, with 20 bases between the two germline ends. The CDR3 protein is CASSLGDIFGQTNEKLFF. DNA of the CDR3: TGTGCCAGCAGCTTAGGCGATATTTTCGGACAGACGAATGAAAAACTGTTTTTT.

The chain combines TRBV7-8 with TRBJ2-7, with 14 bases lining up with TRBD2. V dropped 5 bases and J dropped 6; count of bases not matched to a gene: 6. Germline V gene data show CDR1 as SGHVS and CDR2 as FQNEAQ. This CDR3 has 15 amino acids. In DNA, the CDR3 is TGTGCCAGCAGCCTTCGACTAGCGGGAGGGCCCGAGCAGTACTTC. Protein: CASSLRLAGGPEQYF.

This chain connects TRBV10-3 to TRBJ2-7; D gene uncertain. Germline CDR1 reads ENHRY; CDR2 reads SYGVKD. V was cut by 2 bases and J by 0 bases, with 5 bases left in between. The CDR3 is made up of 13 amino acids. CDR3 amino acids: CAISEGSSYEQYF. CDR3 in DNA: TGTGCCATCAGTGAGGGCAGCTCCTACGAGCAGTACTTC.

This rearrangement joins TRBV11-2 to TRBJ2-1; TRBD1 agrees at 7 bases. Germline V lookup: CDR1 SGHAT, CDR2 FQNNGV. This CDR3 has 15 amino acids. V lost 4 bases to trimming and J lost 7 bases; unmatched junction nucleotides: 10. DNA for the CDR3: TGTGCCAGCAGCTCTGTACAGGGGAGCTGGAATGAGCAGTTCTTC. It codes for CASSSVQGSWNEQFF.

V and J are TRBV11-2 and TRBJ1-2; 7 positions match TRBD1. The CDR3 has 15 residues. With 5 bases clipped from V and 5 bases from J, the junction kept 11 bases outside the gene matches. Germline V gives CDR1 SGHAT, CDR2 FQNNGV. The CDR3 protein is CASSPGQAVFYGYTF. The CDR3 nucleotides read TGTGCCAGCAGCCCTGGACAGGCGGTTTTTTATGGCTACACCTTC.

The rearrangement uses TRBV5-1 and TRBJ2-1; 11 bases align to TRBD1. Germline V gives CDR1 SGHRS, CDR2 YFSETQ. The length of the CDR3 is 16 residues. J gave up 9 bases and V 0 bases, and 8 bases lay outside the gene matches. This CDR3 reads CASSLVQDRGLGEQFF. For the CDR3, the DNA is TGCGCCAGCAGCTTGGTCCAGGACAGGGGGCTGGGTGAGCAGTTCTTC.

V usage is TRBV15 and J usage is TRBJ1-2, with 7 positions matching TRBD1. V shed 0 bases, J shed 4 bases, and the junction held 11 bases outside the gene matches. CDR3 length equals 17 residues. The germline V gene has CDR1 LNHNV and CDR2 YYDKDF (reference sequence). The CDR3 nucleotides are TGTGCCACCAGCAGAGAGCGTGGTACAGGGGTAACCTATGGCTACACCTTC. It is translated as CATSRERGTGVTYGYTF.

The chain combines TRBV10-2 with TRBJ1-4; TRBD1 might be the D (6 bases). Per the germline V gene, CDR1 is WSHSY and CDR2 is SAAADI. This CDR3 contains 11 residues. Trimming shortened V by 4 bases and J by 10 bases, and 7 bases separated the two germline ends. The CDR3 reads CASSVRGKLFF. CDR3 sequence (DNA): TGCGCCAGCAGTGTCAGGGGAAAACTGTTTTTT.

This sequence joins TRBV11-2 and TRBJ2-2; no clear D. This CDR3 has 16 amino acids. The germline V gene has CDR1 SGHAT and CDR2 FQNNGV. V lost 4 bases, J lost 0 bases, and 12 bases lay in between. The CDR3 here is CASSSSPGTNTGELFF. The DNA for the CDR3 is TGTGCCAGCAGCTCAAGCCCAGGCACGAACACCGGGGAGCTGTTTTTT.

The chain combines TRBV7-2 with TRBJ2-7; TRBD1 aligns across 11 bases. The CDR3 has 13 amino acids. Per germline, CDR1 SGHTA and CDR2 FQGNSA. With 6 bases clipped from V and 3 bases from J, the junction kept 1 base outside the gene matches. The CDR3 reads CASRGQGDYEQYF. The CDR3 region has the DNA TGTGCCAGCAGGGGACAGGGGGACTACGAGCAGTACTTC.